The 10 T cell receptor beta chains presented below share a single source sample, sequenced in a study of cytomegalovirus exposure and HLA in healthy donors. The PCR contained 60 Vbeta and 13 Jbeta primers. Clones were sequenced by immunoSEQ multiplex PCR, and TCRdb holds only the in-frame ones, with some missing. The sample shows about 160,000 clones, 65% to 85% of them seen only once. The sequencing sample was made of PBMCs. Receptors originate from a woman younger than 30 in good health and CMV-seronegative.

This clone turned up a few times. The CDR3, as DNA: TGTGCCAGCAGCTTAGTAGGGGGCAATCAGCCCCAGCATTTT. Translation gives CASSLVGGNQPQHF. This chain connects TRBV7-2 to TRBJ1-5; D is perhaps TRBD1 (5 bases). Trimming shortened V by 1 base and J by 2 bases, and 6 bases separated the two germline ends. The CDR3 is made up of 14 amino acids. Germline V gene data show CDR1 as SGHTA and CDR2 as FQGNSA.

This chain uses TRBV5-1 with TRBJ2-1; 12 nucleotides match TRBD2. Germline assignment: CDR1 SGHRS and CDR2 YFSETQ. Unmatched junction bases numbered 8, after V lost 3 bases and J lost 13 bases. The CDR3 is made up of 14 amino acids. The CDR3 reads CASSSTSGSVVQFF. The DNA for the CDR3 is TGCGCCAGCAGCTCGACTAGCGGGAGTGTAGTTCAGTTCTTC.

The chain uses TRBV11-2 and TRBJ2-3; D gene uncertain. CDR1 and CDR2 from the germline V gene are SGHAT and FQNNGV. V shed 9 bases and J shed 3 bases, with 16 bases lying between them. The CDR3 covers 14 residues. The CDR3 region has the DNA TGTGCCAGTGCTGTTACTTCCCGAACAGATACGCAGTATTTT. Translating it yields CASAVTSRTDTQYF.

The chain employs TRBV6-1 and TRBJ2-7, with a weak D call TRBD1 (6 bases). The CDR3 runs to 13 residues. Deletions cut 6 bases from V and 2 bases from J, with 11 bases between. Germline CDR1 and CDR2: MNHNS and SASEGT. In DNA form, the CDR3 reads TGTGCCAGCAGAAAGGACAGCCCCTACGAGCAGTACTTC. Residues: CASRKDSPYEQYF.

V gene TRBV21-1 combines with J gene TRBJ1-3; the table's D call, TRBD1, was not checked against the DNA. TRBV21-1 is annotated as a pseudogene. The CDR3 extends over 16 amino acids. CDR3 region: CASSRRQVLSGNTIYF. In DNA form, the CDR3 reads TGTGCCAGCAGCCGTCGACAGGTTCTCTCTGGAAACACCATATATTTT.

This clone was observed a handful of times. The junction departs from the called germline gene at one end, perhaps through a read error. The rearrangement uses TRBV7-7 and TRBJ2-1; 10 bases are a match to TRBD2. The CDR3 has 15 residues. Germline lookup yields CDR1 SSHAT and CDR2 FNYEAQ (reference sequence). The CDR3 coding sequence is TGTGCTAGCAGCCCTAGCGGGAGAACCTACAATGAGCAGTTCTTC. Translated, it gives CASSPSGRTYNEQFF. Combining the CDR3 with reference TRBV7-7 and TRBJ2-1 gives the whole variable domain GAGVSQSPRYKVTKRGQDVTLRCDPISSHATLYWYQQALGQGPEFLTYFNYEAQPDKSGLPSDRFSAERPEGSISTLTIQRTEQRDSAMYRCASSPSGRTYNEQFFGPGTRLTVL.

Details on this clone: Other nucleotide sequences from this sample produce the same CDR3. The V and J genes are TRBV7-6 and TRBJ2-7, with 13 bases aligning to TRBD2. This CDR3 comprises 14 residues. The trim removed 5 bases at V and 4 bases at J, leaving 2 bases unmatched. CDR1 is SGHVS, CDR2 FNYEAQ, per germline. The CDR3 nucleotides read TGTGCCAGCAGCCGGACTAGCGGGAGTTACGAGCAGTACTTC. This sequence encodes CASSRTSGSYEQYF. Full variable domain (missing parts from reference TRBV7-6 and TRBJ2-7): GAGVSQSPRYKVTKRGQDVALRCDPISGHVSLYWYRQALGQGPEFLTYFNYEAQQDKSGLPNDRFSAERPEGSISTLTIQRTEQRDSAMYRCASSRTSGSYEQYFGPGTRLTVT.

The chain joins TRBV28 to TRBJ2-3, with D tentatively TRBD2 (6 bases). V shed 3 bases and J shed 4 bases, with 14 bases lying between them. The CDR3 has 15 amino acids. The V gene's germline CDR1 is MDHEN and CDR2 SYDVKM. CDR3 coding DNA: TGTGCCAGCAGTTTTCCGGGAGCGAGGGCAGATACGCAGTATTTT. This translates into CASSFPGARADTQYF.

The table lists this clone with a count of one. The chain links TRBV28 to TRBJ2-7; TRBD1 matches 7 bases. Trimming took 6 bases from V and 0 from J; bases not matched to a gene: 8. The length of the CDR3 is 15 residues. Germline V gives CDR1 MDHEN, CDR2 SYDVKM. In DNA form, the CDR3 reads TGTGCCAGCAGCTCCCCTCGGGACAGCTCCTACGAGCAGTACTTC. This sequence encodes CASSSPRDSSYEQYF.

The sample holds a few counts of this clone. The chain recombines TRBV28 with TRBJ1-4; 9 bases agree with TRBD1. With 6 bases clipped from V and 3 bases from J, the junction kept 11 bases outside the gene matches. This CDR3 is 17 amino acids long. CDR1 and CDR2 (germline): MDHEN, SYDVKM. CDR3 amino acids: CASRQPGQGRSNEKLFF. The CDR3 DNA reads as TGTGCCAGCAGACAACCGGGACAGGGTCGATCTAATGAAAAACTGTTTTTT.